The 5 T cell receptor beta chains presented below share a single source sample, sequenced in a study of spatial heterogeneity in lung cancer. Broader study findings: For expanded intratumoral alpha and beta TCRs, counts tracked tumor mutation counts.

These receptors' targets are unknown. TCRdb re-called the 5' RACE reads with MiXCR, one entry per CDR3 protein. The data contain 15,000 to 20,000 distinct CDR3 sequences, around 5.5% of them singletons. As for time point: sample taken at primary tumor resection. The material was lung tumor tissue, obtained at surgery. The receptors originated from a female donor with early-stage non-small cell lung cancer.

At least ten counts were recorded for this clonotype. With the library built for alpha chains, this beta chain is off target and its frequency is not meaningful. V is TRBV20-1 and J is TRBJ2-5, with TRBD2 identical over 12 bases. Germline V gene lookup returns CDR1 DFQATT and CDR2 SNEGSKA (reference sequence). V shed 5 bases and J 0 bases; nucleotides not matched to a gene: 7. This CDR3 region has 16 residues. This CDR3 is CSARIRTSGNQETQYF. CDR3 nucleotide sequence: TGCAGTGCTCGCATACGGACTAGCGGGAACCAAGAGACCCAGTACTTC.

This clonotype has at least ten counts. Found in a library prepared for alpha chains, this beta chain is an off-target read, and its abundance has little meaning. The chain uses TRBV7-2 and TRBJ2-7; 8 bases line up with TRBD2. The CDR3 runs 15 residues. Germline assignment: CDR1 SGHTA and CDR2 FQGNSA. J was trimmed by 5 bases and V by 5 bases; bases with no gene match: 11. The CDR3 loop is CASSHWGSGIDEQYF. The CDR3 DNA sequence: TGTGCCAGCAGCCACTGGGGTAGCGGGATTGACGAGCAGTACTTC.

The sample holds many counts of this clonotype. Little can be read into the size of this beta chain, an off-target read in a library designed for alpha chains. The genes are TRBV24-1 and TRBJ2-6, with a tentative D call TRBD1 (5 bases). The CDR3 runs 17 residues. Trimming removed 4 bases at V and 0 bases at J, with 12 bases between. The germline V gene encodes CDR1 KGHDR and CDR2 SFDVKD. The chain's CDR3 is CATSDNRYSSGANVLTF. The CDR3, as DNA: TGTGCCACCAGTGACAACAGGTATAGCTCTGGGGCCAACGTCCTGACTTTC.

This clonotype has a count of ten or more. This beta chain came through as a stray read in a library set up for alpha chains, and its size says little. CDR3 in DNA: TGTGCCAGCAGCCCCCAGGCGGATCTCTCCTACAATGAGCAGTTCTTC. Encoded protein: CASSPQADLSYNEQFF. The rearrangement links TRBV11-1 to TRBJ2-1; D gene unclear. The V end was cut by 5 bases, the J end by 0 bases, with 14 bases between. Germline V CDR1 and CDR2: SGHAT, FQDESV (reference sequence). The CDR3 extends over 16 amino acids.

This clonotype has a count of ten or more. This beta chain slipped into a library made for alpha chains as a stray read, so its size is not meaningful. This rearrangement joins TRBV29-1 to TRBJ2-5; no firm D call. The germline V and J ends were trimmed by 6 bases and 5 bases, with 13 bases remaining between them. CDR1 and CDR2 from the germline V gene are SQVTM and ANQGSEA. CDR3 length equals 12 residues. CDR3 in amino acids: CSVTKTSETQYF. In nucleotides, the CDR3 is TGCAGCGTAACCAAAACCTCGGAGACCCAGTACTTC.